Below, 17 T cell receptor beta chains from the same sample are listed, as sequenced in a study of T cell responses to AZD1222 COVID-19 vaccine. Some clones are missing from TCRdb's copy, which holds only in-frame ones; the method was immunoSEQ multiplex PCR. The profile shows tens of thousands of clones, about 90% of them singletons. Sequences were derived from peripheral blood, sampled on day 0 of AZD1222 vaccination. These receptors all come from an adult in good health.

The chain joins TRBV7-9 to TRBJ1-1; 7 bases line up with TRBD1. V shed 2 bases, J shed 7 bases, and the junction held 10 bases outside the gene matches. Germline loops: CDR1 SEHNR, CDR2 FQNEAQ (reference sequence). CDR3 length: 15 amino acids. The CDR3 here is CASSLRSGTAGEAFF. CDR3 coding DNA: TGTGCCAGCAGCTTAAGGTCTGGGACAGCCGGTGAAGCTTTCTTT. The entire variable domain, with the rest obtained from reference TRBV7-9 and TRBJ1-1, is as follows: DTGVSQNPRHKITKRGQNVTFRCDPISEHNRLYWYRQTLGQGPEFLTYFQNEAQLEKSRLLSDRFSAERPKGSFSTLEIQRTEQGDSAMYLCASSLRSGTAGEAFFGQGTRLTVV.

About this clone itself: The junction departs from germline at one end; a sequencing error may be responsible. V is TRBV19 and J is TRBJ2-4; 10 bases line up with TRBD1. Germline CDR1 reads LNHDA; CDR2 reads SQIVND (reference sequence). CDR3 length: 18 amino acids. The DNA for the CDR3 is TGTGCCAGTAGTACCCCAGACAGGGGGCGAGTAGCCGAAAACATTCAGTACTTC. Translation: CASSTPDRGRVAENIQYF.

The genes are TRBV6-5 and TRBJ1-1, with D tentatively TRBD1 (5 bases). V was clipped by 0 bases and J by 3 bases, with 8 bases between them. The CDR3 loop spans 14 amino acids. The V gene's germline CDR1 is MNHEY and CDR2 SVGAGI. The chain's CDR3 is CASSYSTAYTEAFF. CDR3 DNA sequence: TGTGCCAGCAGTTACTCGACAGCCTACACTGAAGCTTTCTTT.

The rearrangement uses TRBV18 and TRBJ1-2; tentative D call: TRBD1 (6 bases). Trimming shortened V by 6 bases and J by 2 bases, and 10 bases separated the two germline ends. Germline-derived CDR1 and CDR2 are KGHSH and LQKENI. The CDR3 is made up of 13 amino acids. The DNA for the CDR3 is TGTGCCAGCTCGGCAGGGGCCAACTATGGCTACACCTTC. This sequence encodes CASSAGANYGYTF.

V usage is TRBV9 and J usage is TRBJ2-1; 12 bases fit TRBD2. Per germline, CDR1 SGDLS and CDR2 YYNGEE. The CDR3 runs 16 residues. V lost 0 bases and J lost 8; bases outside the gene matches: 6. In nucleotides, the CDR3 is TGTGCCAGCAGCGTAGGCCGACTAGCGGGAGCCGATGAGCAGTTCTTC. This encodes CASSVGRLAGADEQFF.

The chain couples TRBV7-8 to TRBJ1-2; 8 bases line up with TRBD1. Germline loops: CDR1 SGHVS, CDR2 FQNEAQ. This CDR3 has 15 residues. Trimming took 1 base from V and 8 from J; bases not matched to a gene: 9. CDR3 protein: CASSLVSGQGVGYTF. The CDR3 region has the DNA TGTGCCAGCAGCTTAGTTTCAGGACAGGGTGTCGGCTACACCTTC. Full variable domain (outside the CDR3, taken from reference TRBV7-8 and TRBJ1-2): GAGVSQSPRYKVAKRGQDVALRCDPISGHVSLFWYQQALGQGPEFLTYFQNEAQLDKSGLPSDRFFAERPEGSVSTLKIQRTQQEDSAVYLCASSLVSGQGVGYTFGSGTRLTVV.

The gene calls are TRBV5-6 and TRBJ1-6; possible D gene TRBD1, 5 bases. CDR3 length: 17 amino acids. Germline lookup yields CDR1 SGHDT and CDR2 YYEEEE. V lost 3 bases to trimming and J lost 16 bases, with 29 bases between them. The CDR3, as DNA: TGTGCCAGCAGCTCTACGCAGGGTTCAAGGGTCGCCTCGGGTCTCCACTTT. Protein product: CASSSTQGSRVASGLHF.

The CDR3 bases are TGTGCCAGTAGTGCGGGATGGGAATCACCCCTCCACTTT. Translating gives CASSAGWESPLHF. The V gene is TRBV19, the J gene TRBJ1-6; D is uncertain. V was shortened by 5 bases and J by 10 bases, with 12 bases between the two germline ends. This CDR3 has 13 residues. CDR1 is LNHDA and CDR2 is SQIVND in the germline V gene (reference sequence).

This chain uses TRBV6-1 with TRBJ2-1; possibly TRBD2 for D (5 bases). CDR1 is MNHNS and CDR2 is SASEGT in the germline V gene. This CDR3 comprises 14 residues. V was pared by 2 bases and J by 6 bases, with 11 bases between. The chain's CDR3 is CASSEKRDGNEQFF. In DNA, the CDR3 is TGTGCCAGCAGTGAAAAGAGGGATGGCAATGAGCAGTTCTTC.

CDR3 protein: CASSYSTGTSGRADLETQYF. The CDR3 DNA sequence: TGTGCCAGCAGTTACTCAACCGGGACTAGCGGGAGGGCCGATCTAGAGACCCAGTACTTC. The V and J genes are TRBV6-2 or TRBV6-3 and TRBJ2-5, with 16 nucleotides matching TRBD2. The CDR3 has 20 amino acids. From germline, CDR1 is MNHEY and CDR2 SVGEGT. V lost 0 bases to trimming and J lost 4 bases; unmatched junction nucleotides: 11.

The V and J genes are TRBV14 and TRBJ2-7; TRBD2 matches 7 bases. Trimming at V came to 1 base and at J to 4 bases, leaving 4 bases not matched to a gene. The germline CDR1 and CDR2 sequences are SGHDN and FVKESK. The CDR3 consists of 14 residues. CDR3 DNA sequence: TGTGCCAGCAGCCAAGCCGGACTAGTTTACGAGCAGTACTTC. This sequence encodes CASSQAGLVYEQYF.

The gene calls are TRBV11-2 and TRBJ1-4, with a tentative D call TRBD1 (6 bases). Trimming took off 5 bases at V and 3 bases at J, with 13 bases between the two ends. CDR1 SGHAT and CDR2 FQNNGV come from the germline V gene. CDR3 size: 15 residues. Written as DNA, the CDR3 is TGTGCCAGCAGCCCCGGGGGGGGGCCTAATGAAAAACTGTTTTTT. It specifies CASSPGGGPNEKLFF. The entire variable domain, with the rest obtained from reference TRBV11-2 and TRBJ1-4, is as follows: EAGVAQSPRYKIIEKRQSVAFWCNPISGHATLYWYQQILGQGPKLLIQFQNNGVVDDSQLPKDRFSAERLKGVDSTLKIQPAKLEDSAVYLCASSPGGGPNEKLFFGSGTQLSVL.

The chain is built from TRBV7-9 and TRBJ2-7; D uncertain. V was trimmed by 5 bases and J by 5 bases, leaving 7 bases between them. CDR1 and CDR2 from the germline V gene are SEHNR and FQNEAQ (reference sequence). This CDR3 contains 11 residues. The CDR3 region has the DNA TGTGCCAGCAGCCGTTACAACGAGCAGTACTTC. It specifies CASSRYNEQYF.

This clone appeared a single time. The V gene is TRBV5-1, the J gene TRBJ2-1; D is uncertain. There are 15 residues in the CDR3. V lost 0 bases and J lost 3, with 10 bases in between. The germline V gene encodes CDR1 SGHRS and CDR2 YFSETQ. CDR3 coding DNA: TGCGCCAGCAGCTTGGAAAGCCCTCTCTACAATGAGCAGTTCTTC. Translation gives CASSLESPLYNEQFF.

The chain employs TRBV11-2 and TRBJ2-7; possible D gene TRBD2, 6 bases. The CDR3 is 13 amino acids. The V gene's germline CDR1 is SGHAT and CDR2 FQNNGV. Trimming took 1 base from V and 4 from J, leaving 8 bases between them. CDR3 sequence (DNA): TGTGCCAGCAGCTTAGGGAGGGGTTACGAGCAGTACTTC. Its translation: CASSLGRGYEQYF.

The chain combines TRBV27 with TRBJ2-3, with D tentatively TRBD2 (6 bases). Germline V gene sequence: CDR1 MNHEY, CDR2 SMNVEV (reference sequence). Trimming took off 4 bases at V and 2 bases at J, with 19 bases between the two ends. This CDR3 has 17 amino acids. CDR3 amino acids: CASSSLRGVRTTDTQYF. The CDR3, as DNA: TGTGCCAGCAGTTCCCTCCGCGGGGTGAGGACCACAGATACGCAGTATTTT.

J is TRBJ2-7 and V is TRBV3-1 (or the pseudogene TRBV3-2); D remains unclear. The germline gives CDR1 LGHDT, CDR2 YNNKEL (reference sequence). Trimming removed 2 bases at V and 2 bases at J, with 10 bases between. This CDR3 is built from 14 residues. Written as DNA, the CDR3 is TGTGCCAGCAGCCAAAACCCGGTCACCTACGAGCAGTACTTC. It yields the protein CASSQNPVTYEQYF.